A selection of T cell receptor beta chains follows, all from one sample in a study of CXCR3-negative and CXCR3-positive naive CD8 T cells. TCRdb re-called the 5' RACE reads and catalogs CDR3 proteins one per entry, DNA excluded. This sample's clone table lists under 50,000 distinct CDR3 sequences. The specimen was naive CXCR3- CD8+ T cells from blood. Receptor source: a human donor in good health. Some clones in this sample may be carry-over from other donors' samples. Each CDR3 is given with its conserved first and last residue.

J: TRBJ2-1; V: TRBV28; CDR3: CATMGQGAGNEQFF
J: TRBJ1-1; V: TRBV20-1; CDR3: CSAPNYRDEGTEAFF
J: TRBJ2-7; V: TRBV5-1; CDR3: CASSLGRQGATYEQYF
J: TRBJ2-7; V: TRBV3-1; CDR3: CASSQDLGLAYPYEQYF
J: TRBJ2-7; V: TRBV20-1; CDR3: CSARTSGRSEQYF
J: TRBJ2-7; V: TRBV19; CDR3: CASSIASMAGGFYEQYF
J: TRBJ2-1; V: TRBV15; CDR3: CATRPPSAGGWNEQFF
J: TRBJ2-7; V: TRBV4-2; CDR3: CASSQDDYEQYF
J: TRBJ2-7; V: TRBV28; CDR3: CASTPFSSYEQYF
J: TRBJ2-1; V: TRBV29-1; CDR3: CSVEGRRSSYNEQFF
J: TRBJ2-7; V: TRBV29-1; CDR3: CSGMSGGTTYEQYF
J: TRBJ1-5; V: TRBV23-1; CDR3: CASSQITGGLNQPQHF
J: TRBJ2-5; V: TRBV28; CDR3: CASRFVGETQYF
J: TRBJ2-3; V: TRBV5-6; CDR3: CASSLEGDRVSWADTQYF
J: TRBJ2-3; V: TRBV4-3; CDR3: CASSPTGTRTDTQYF
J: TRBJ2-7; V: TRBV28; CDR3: CASSPPGTGAYEQYF
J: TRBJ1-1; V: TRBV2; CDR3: CASSETGVGTEAFF